A single sample is the source of the 17 T cell receptor beta chains below, sequenced in a study of blood T cell repertoires in COVID-19 (TCRdb year 2020). Libraries were constructed by the immunoSEQ multiplex PCR assay. Here the immuneACCESS table is served through TCRdb, limited to in-frame sequences with V and J called. Missing clones are a known gap in these copies; in checked studies unresolved V genes cover under half, and the rest lacks a known reason. The sample has over 200,000 clones on record, under 90% of them singletons. The ten largest clones add up to around 6.5% of the sample. The sample was peripheral blood. The receptor set was obtained from a man in his sixties who had recovered from COVID-19.

The chain recombines TRBV9 with TRBJ2-5; D is ambiguous. V lost 3 bases and J lost 2, with 11 bases in between. The CDR3 has 14 residues. The germline V gene encodes CDR1 SGDLS and CDR2 YYNGEE. DNA of the CDR3: TGTGCCAGCAGCGCCCCGACACCGCAAGAGACCCAGTACTTC. It encodes CASSAPTPQETQYF.

The chain carries TRBV7-3 and TRBJ2-5; TRBD2 matches at 9 bases. The CDR3 totals 14 residues. The V gene's germline CDR1 is SGHTA and CDR2 FQGTGA. Losses at the gene ends were 5 bases for V and 5 bases for J; bases not matched to a gene: 6. CDR3 sequence: CASSRGGALETQYF. The CDR3 nucleotides read TGTGCCAGCAGCCGCGGGGGGGCCTTGGAGACCCAGTACTTC.

The V call is TRBV7-2, the J call TRBJ2-7; D remains unclear. Germline lookup yields CDR1 SGHTA and CDR2 FQGNSA. V dropped 5 bases and J dropped 3 bases, with 14 bases sitting between them. There are 14 residues in the CDR3. CDR3 DNA sequence: TGTGCCAGCAGCCTAGGCGGTAGTAACTACGAGCAGTACTTC. Its translation: CASSLGGSNYEQYF.

This rearrangement joins TRBV6-1 to TRBJ2-3; TRBD1 might be the D (7 bases). Germline V gives CDR1 MNHNS, CDR2 SASEGT. The CDR3 length is 16 residues. Trimming stripped 2 bases from V and 1 base from J, with 13 bases between. CDR3 loop: CASSERRGQGTDTQYF. The CDR3 DNA follows: TGTGCCAGCAGTGAAAGGAGGGGGCAGGGCACAGATACGCAGTATTTT.

The rearrangement joins TRBV6-1 to TRBJ1-5; TRBD1 matches 9 bases. The germline CDR1 and CDR2 sequences are MNHNS and SASEGT. Trimming removed 4 bases from V and 6 bases from J; junction bases left unmatched: 10. The CDR3 is made up of 16 amino acids. The CDR3 here is CASSAWGQGMGQPQHF. Here the CDR3 DNA reads TGTGCCAGCAGTGCTTGGGGACAGGGTATGGGTCAGCCCCAGCATTTT.

This sequence joins TRBV3-1 (or the pseudogene TRBV3-2) and TRBJ1-2, with D possibly being TRBD1 (6 bases). The CDR3 runs to 15 residues. CDR1 and CDR2 from the germline V gene are LGHDT and YNNKEL (reference sequence). The V and J ends lost 3 bases and 5 bases respectively, with 16 bases between them. The CDR3 loop is CASSHQTQGRYGYTF. CDR3 bases: TGTGCCAGCAGCCACCAAACTCAGGGGCGGTATGGCTACACCTTC.

The genes are TRBV6-5 and TRBJ2-7; D call uncertain. This CDR3 has 11 amino acids. The V gene's germline CDR1 is MNHEY and CDR2 SVGAGI. The V end was cut by 4 bases, the J end by 6 bases, with 7 bases between. CDR3 region: CASSSVSEQYF. The DNA of the CDR3 is TGTGCCAGCAGTTCGGTTTCCGAGCAGTACTTC.

This clone was detected a few times. Here the CDR3 reads CASSRRQGNSPLHF. The CDR3 DNA reads TGTGCCAGCAGCAGACGACAGGGCAATTCACCCCTCCACTTT. The V and J genes are TRBV7-9 and TRBJ1-6; 7 bases line up with TRBD1. The V segment lost 5 bases and the J segment 7 bases; nucleotides outside the gene matches: 5. The CDR3 totals 14 residues. Germline CDR1 SEHNR, CDR2 FQNEAQ (reference sequence).

The chain joins TRBV18 to TRBJ1-6; 8 nucleotides agree with TRBD1. V dropped 3 bases and J dropped 14; count of bases not matched to a gene: 15. CDR1 KGHSH and CDR2 LQKENI come from the germline V gene. The CDR3 covers 16 residues. The CDR3 sequence: CASSPAGGLKGLALHF. The DNA of the CDR3 is TGTGCCAGCTCACCGGCAGGGGGCCTAAAGGGTTTAGCCCTCCACTTT.

The V gene is TRBV30, the J gene TRBJ1-5; D may be TRBD1 (6 bases). Germline V gene lookup returns CDR1 GTSNPN and CDR2 SVGIG (reference sequence). The CDR3 length is 13 residues. V lost 2 bases, J lost 5 bases, and 10 bases lay in between. This chain's CDR3 is CAWSRGGDQPQHF. The CDR3 nucleotides read TGTGCCTGGAGTAGGGGGGGGGATCAGCCCCAGCATTTT. The variable domain in full, with the rest retrieved from reference TRBV30 and TRBJ1-5, is SQTIHQWPATLVQPVGSPLSLECTVEGTSNPNLYWYRQAAGRGLQLLFYSVGIGQISSEVPQNLSASRPQDRQFILSSKKLLLSDSGFYLCAWSRGGDQPQHFGDGTRLSIL.

This clone was seen more than once but under ten times. The rearrangement joins TRBV7-3 to TRBJ2-1, with TRBD2 matching 9 bases. CDR3 length: 12 residues. The germline gives CDR1 SGHTA, CDR2 FQGTGA. V lost 6 bases to trimming and J lost 10 bases; unmatched junction nucleotides: 4. The CDR3 nucleotides read TGTGCCAGCAGTCACCTAGCGGGGGAGCAGTTCTTC. It translates to CASSHLAGEQFF.

The chain uses TRBV19 and TRBJ1-2; TRBD1 matches 9 bases. The CDR3 totals 15 residues. Germline V gene lookup returns CDR1 LNHDA and CDR2 SQIVND (reference sequence). V was pared by 5 bases and J by 2 bases, with 6 bases of the junction left unmatched. Here the CDR3 reads CASSHTGGINYGYTF. As DNA, the CDR3 is TGTGCCAGTAGTCATACAGGGGGCATCAACTATGGCTACACCTTC.

This rearrangement joins TRBV5-1 to TRBJ2-3, with 8 positions matching TRBD2. The germline V gene encodes CDR1 SGHRS and CDR2 YFSETQ. The trim removed 2 bases at V and 0 bases at J, leaving 11 bases unmatched. This CDR3 contains 18 residues. CDR3 nucleotide sequence: TGCGCCAGCAGCTTAGGAGATAGCGGGGCCTCTAGCACAGATACGCAGTATTTT. This encodes CASSLGDSGASSTDTQYF.

The CDR3 coding sequence is TGTGCCAGCTCACCACCTCCGGGGGGCCTTACCAATCAGCCCCAGCATTTT. Its protein is CASSPPPGGLTNQPQHF. V gene TRBV18 combines with J gene TRBJ1-5, with D maybe TRBD1 (6 bases). Trimming removed 0 bases at V and 3 bases at J, with 15 bases between. CDR1 and CDR2 from the germline V gene are KGHSH and LQKENI. The length of the CDR3 is 17 residues.

This CDR3 reads CASSRDRLKSTGELFF. The CDR3 DNA sequence: TGTGCCAGCAGCCGAGACAGACTCAAGAGCACCGGGGAGCTGTTTTTT. The chain joins TRBV11-1 to TRBJ2-2; the D gene is possibly TRBD1 (5 bases). CDR1 is SGHAT and CDR2 is FQDESV in the germline V gene (reference sequence). The CDR3 contains 16 residues. The ends were cut back, 5 bases at V and 4 bases at J, with 17 bases in the middle.

The genes are TRBV4-1 and TRBJ1-2; D uncertain. Looked up from germline, CDR1 is MGHRA and CDR2 is YSYEKL. The length of the CDR3 is 14 residues. V gave up 0 bases and J gave up 8 bases, with 13 bases separating them. The CDR3 here is CASSQEDLREGYTF. The CDR3 nucleotides read TGCGCCAGCAGCCAAGAAGATCTCCGGGAGGGCTACACCTTC.

The gene calls are TRBV4-2 and TRBJ1-3, with TRBD1 identical over 10 bases. Germline-derived CDR1 and CDR2 are LGHNA and YNFKEQ. The V and J ends lost 4 bases and 3 bases, in that order; junction bases with no gene match: 6. This CDR3 has 16 residues. CDR3 DNA: TGTGCCAGCAGCCCGGAGGGACAGGGGAGTGGAAACACCATATATTTT. This gives the protein CASSPEGQGSGNTIYF.